This TCR beta chain was sequenced for a study of OX40 agonist ivuxolimab in advanced cancers. Overall study: The eligibility criteria allowed prior anti-PD-1, anti-PD-L1 or anti-CTLA-4 therapy, and around 38% had some.

Clones were sequenced by immunoSEQ multiplex PCR, and TCRdb holds only the in-frame ones, with some missing. Of around 50,000 clones in the sample, roughly four fifths were seen once. Samples of blood were obtained at baseline, on cycle 4 day 1, and on cycle 7 day 1. CDR3 size: 15 residues. The V end lost 1 base, the J end lost 4 bases, and 14 bases lay between the germline ends. The germline CDR1 and CDR2 sequences are LNHNV and YYDKDF (reference sequence). V gene TRBV15 combines with J gene TRBJ2-7, with D perhaps matching TRBD1 (6 bases). The sequence came from an adult with an advanced solid tumor such as melanoma, head and neck, liver or kidney cancer. The starting material was CD4+ or CD8+ T cells sorted from blood, obtained in a trial of the OX40 agonist ivuxolimab. The CDR3 here is CATSRAGQQAYEQYF. As DNA, the CDR3 is TGTGCCACCAGCAGAGCTGGACAGCAAGCTTACGAGCAGTACTTC.